The next 11 T cell receptor beta chains were all read from a single sample in a study of regulatory T cells in long-lasting Graves disease. Assembly of TCR beta libraries relied on iRepertoire HTBI primers together with Arm-PCR of CDR3 regions. From the multiplex PCR reads, TCRdb called clonotypes with MiXCR, one entry per CDR3 protein. The sample has some 490,000 distinct CDR3 sequences, around 13% seen once. Time point given: newly diagnosed GD, antithyroid drugs for less than 3 months. Extracted RNA from PBMCs served as the source of the TCR library. This sample also appeared in a second study, on T cells in Graves' hyperthyroidism and ophthalmopathy.

This material consisted of peripheral blood mononuclear cells (PBMCs), taken at new diagnosis, from a patient treated with antithyroid drugs. These receptors all come from a woman aged 25 to 45 with Graves disease.

This clonotype was seen repeatedly, ten times or more. The rearrangement links TRBV5-1 to TRBJ1-1, with a tentative D call TRBD1 (5 bases). V was shortened by 4 bases and J by 4 bases, with 20 bases between the two germline ends. This CDR3 is built from 16 residues. Germline CDR1 SGHRS, CDR2 YFSETQ. Here the CDR3 reads CASSGHPGQMATEAFF. CDR3 coding DNA: TGCGCCAGCAGCGGACATCCCGGGCAGATGGCCACTGAAGCTTTCTTT.

The chain is built from TRBV19 and TRBJ2-3, with 7 bases that match TRBD1. The CDR3 has 15 amino acids. V lost 5 bases to trimming and J lost 3 bases; unmatched junction nucleotides: 8. Germline CDR1 LNHDA, CDR2 SQIVND (reference sequence). The CDR3 region has the DNA TGTGCCAGTAGTGCTGACAGGGTTTCAACAGATACGCAGTATTTT. Translation: CASSADRVSTDTQYF.

This clonotype came up many times. The genes are TRBV6-1 and TRBJ2-1; D call uncertain. This CDR3 has 12 residues. Trimming took off 7 bases at V and 8 bases at J, with 12 bases between the two ends. CDR1 MNHNS and CDR2 SASEGT come from the germline V gene. As DNA, the CDR3 is TGTGCCAGCACCTCGGACCCCTATGAGCAGTTCTTC. As protein: CASTSDPYEQFF.

The V call is TRBV20-1, the J call TRBJ2-1, with 9 bases that match TRBD2. The germline V gene encodes CDR1 DFQATT and CDR2 SNEGSKA (reference sequence). The CDR3 is 15 residues long. V shed 3 bases and J 2 bases; nucleotides not matched to a gene: 5. CDR3 bases: TGCAGTGCTAGTTGGGCTAGCGGGACCTACAATGAGCAGTTCTTC. Translating gives CSASWASGTYNEQFF.

This clonotype was seen only a few times. The chain joins TRBV5-1 to TRBJ2-3; D gene uncertain. Germline CDR1 reads SGHRS; CDR2 reads YFSETQ. The CDR3 length is 16 residues. Trimming took 0 bases from V and 1 from J, leaving 12 bases between them. CDR3 loop: CASSLEVRTGTDTQYF. CDR3 nucleotides: TGCGCCAGCAGCTTGGAGGTCCGCACCGGCACAGATACGCAGTATTTT.

A note on this clonotype: A read error likely explains this, since a far larger clone differs by one base. V is TRBV27 and J is TRBJ1-2; perhaps TRBD1 as D (5 bases). Germline lookup yields CDR1 MNHEY and CDR2 SMNVEV (reference sequence). V gave up 5 bases and J gave up 3 bases, with 19 bases separating them. There are 16 residues in the CDR3. The CDR3 spells CASSDSPTAGYYGYTF. For the CDR3, the DNA is TGTGCCAGCAGTGACTCACCGACAGCCGGATACTATGGCTACACCTTC.

This clonotype was seen a single time. A much larger clone differs from this one at a single base, so this may be a read error. The CDR3 bases are TGCAATGCTCCGGGTGAGGGCTCCTATAATTCACCCCTCCACTTT. Its translation: CNAPGEGSYNSPLHF. V usage is TRBV20-1 and J usage is TRBJ1-6; D gene ambiguous. CDR3 length: 15 residues. Germline CDR1 and CDR2: DFQATT and SNEGSKA (reference sequence).

This clonotype occurred many times. The genes are TRBV30 and TRBJ1-5; D might be TRBD1 (6 bases). CDR3 length: 13 amino acids. Germline-derived CDR1 and CDR2 are GTSNPN and SVGIG (reference sequence). V lost 4 bases, J lost 4 bases, and 11 bases lay in between. The CDR3 loop is CAWTPGHNQPQHF. The CDR3, as DNA: TGTGCCTGGACTCCGGGACATAATCAGCCCCAGCATTTT.

The chain combines TRBV15 with TRBJ2-7; possibly TRBD1 for D (6 bases). With 3 bases removed from V and 4 bases from J, the gap between germline ends came to 10 bases. The CDR3 has 13 amino acids. The germline CDR1 and CDR2 sequences are LNHNV and YYDKDF (reference sequence). In DNA form, the CDR3 reads TGTGCCACCAGCAGCCTAGGACAGTACGAGCAGTACTTC. Protein: CATSSLGQYEQYF. Full variable domain (missing parts from reference TRBV15 and TRBJ2-7): DAMVIQNPRYQVTQFGKPVTLSCSQTLNHNVMYWYQQKSSQAPKLLFHYYDKDFNNEADTPDNFQSRRPNTSFCFLDIRSPGLGDTAMYLCATSSLGQYEQYFGPGTRLTVT.

The chain couples TRBV19 to TRBJ2-1; D perhaps matches TRBD2 (6 bases). Germline CDR1 LNHDA, CDR2 SQIVND (reference sequence). CDR3 length: 18 amino acids. V gave up 3 bases and J gave up 2 bases, with 20 bases separating them. The CDR3, as DNA: TGTGCCAGTAGTATTCATCGAGCGGGCGGCCCTCCCTACAATGAGCAGTTCTTC. This sequence encodes CASSIHRAGGPPYNEQFF.

This chain links TRBV5-1 with TRBJ2-1, with TRBD2 matching over 7 bases. The CDR3 is 17 residues long. Germline CDR1 reads SGHRS; CDR2 reads YFSETQ. With 2 bases clipped from V and 0 bases from J, the junction kept 8 bases outside the gene matches. CDR3 in DNA: TGCGCCAGCAGCTTTAAGATCGGCGGGAGCTCCTACAATGAGCAGTTCTTC. Protein product: CASSFKIGGSSYNEQFF.